Listed here are 10 T cell receptor beta chains from one sample, sequenced in a study of T-cell reconstitution after alpha-beta-depleted transplantation in children. A library of TCRbeta sequences, prepared with unique molecular identifiers, was generated. TCRdb reprocessed the PCR reads via MiXCR and lists one record per CDR3 protein. The sample comprises around 580,000 distinct CDR3 sequences, roughly 23% of which are singletons, and 12% to 15% rests with the top ten. The sequenced sample was PBMCs, mostly from graft donor cells, obtained 360 days after TCRalphabeta/CD19-depleted stem cell transplant. These receptors were collected from a boy in the first two years of life who had a stem cell transplant for acute myeloid leukemia, so the T cells may come from the graft donor.

This clonotype occurred many times. This chain uses TRBV20-1 with TRBJ2-7, with D maybe TRBD2 (6 bases). Germline CDR1 is DFQATT and CDR2 is SNEGSKA (reference sequence). The germline V and J ends were trimmed by 3 bases and 0 bases, with 15 bases remaining between them. The CDR3 totals 15 residues. The chain's CDR3 is CSASPWAGSSYEQYV. CDR3 in DNA: TGCAGTGCTAGCCCGTGGGCGGGGAGCTCCTACGAGCAGTACGTC.

As for this clonotype: This sequence may be a read error, since a much larger clone differs from it by one base. The V gene is TRBV12-3 or TRBV12-4, the J gene TRBJ2-2; no definite D call. This CDR3 comprises 12 residues. Trimming stripped 3 bases from V and 9 bases from J, with 8 bases between. CDR3 sequence (DNA): TGTGCCAGCAGTTTTGGGTCCTGGGAGCTGTTTTTT. Translation gives CASSFGSWELFF.

V is TRBV20-1 and J is TRBJ2-1, with D hard to call. The V gene's germline CDR1 is DFQATT and CDR2 SNEGSKA (reference sequence). The V gene lost 0 bases and the J gene lost 0 bases, with 15 bases spanning the gap. The CDR3 sequence is 17 residues long. The DNA of the CDR3 is TGCAGTGCTAGAGATTCTCGGGCCGACCTCTCCTACAATGAGCAGTTCTTC. Protein sequence: CSARDSRADLSYNEQFF.

Only a few counts were recorded for this clonotype. The chain is built from TRBV20-1 and TRBJ2-7; 7 bases agree with TRBD1. V lost 4 bases and J lost 4; bases outside the gene matches: 7. Germline CDR1 is DFQATT and CDR2 is SNEGSKA (reference sequence). The length of the CDR3 is 13 residues. The CDR3 is CSAKGQTRYEQYV. CDR3 nucleotide sequence: TGCAGTGCTAAGGGACAGACCAGATACGAGCAGTACGTC.

The V call is TRBV7-9, the J call TRBJ2-7; D call uncertain. This CDR3 has 15 residues. V was cut by 1 base and J by 1 base, with 11 bases left in between. Germline V lookup: CDR1 SEHNR, CDR2 FQNEAQ (reference sequence). The CDR3 spells CASSLGLIPSYEQYF. CDR3 nucleotides: TGTGCCAGCAGCTTAGGGCTGATACCTTCCTACGAGCAGTACTTC.

The chain links TRBV20-1 to TRBJ2-2; D gene unclear. Trimming shortened V by 4 bases and J by 0 bases, and 9 bases separated the two germline ends. The V gene's germline CDR1 is DFQATT and CDR2 SNEGSKA (reference sequence). CDR3 size: 14 residues. The CDR3 sequence: CSAIAPSNTGELFF. CDR3 sequence (DNA): TGCAGTGCTATCGCGCCGTCGAACACCGGGGAGCTGTTTTTT.

CDR3 residues: CSASLTGLNTEAFF. CDR3 in DNA: TGCAGTGCTAGCCTTACAGGGTTGAACACTGAAGCTTTCTTT. The chain is built from TRBV20-1 and TRBJ1-1, with a possible D match to TRBD1 (6 bases). The V gene lost 3 bases and the J gene lost 0 bases, with 11 bases spanning the gap. The CDR3 consists of 14 residues. Germline-derived CDR1 and CDR2 are DFQATT and SNEGSKA (reference sequence).

In this sample, this clonotype turned up a few times. The V and J genes are TRBV12-3 or TRBV12-4 and TRBJ2-7; tentative D call: TRBD1 (5 bases). V lost 6 bases, J lost 2 bases, and 14 bases lay in between. The CDR3 is 14 amino acids. CDR3: CASSSPTGAYEQYF. CDR3 bases: TGTGCCAGCAGCTCACCAACAGGAGCCTACGAGCAGTACTTC.

V usage is TRBV6-5 and J usage is TRBJ2-7; 9 bases match TRBD2. Germline CDR1 reads MNHEY; CDR2 reads SVGAGI. This CDR3 is built from 15 residues. The V gene end was trimmed by 0 bases and the J gene end by 3 bases; junction bases not matched to a gene: 3. In DNA form, the CDR3 reads TGTGCCAGCAGTTACTCTGGCGGGGGGGTCTACGAGCAGTACGTC. Translated, it gives CASSYSGGGVYEQYV.

This clonotype was seen more than once but under ten times. The chain employs TRBV25-1 and TRBJ2-5; the D call may be TRBD1 or TRBD2 (5 bases each). Germline V CDR1 and CDR2: MGHDK, SYGVNS. Trimming left V 2 bases short and J 3 bases short, with 10 bases between. CDR3 length equals 14 residues. CDR3 amino acids: CASSERGAEETQYF. For the CDR3, the DNA is TGTGCCAGCAGTGAACGAGGGGCAGAAGAGACCCAGTACTTC.